The clone carrying this TCR beta chain appeared a single time. Its target is unknown. The CDR3 totals 16 residues. The V end lost 4 bases, the J end lost 0 bases, and 13 bases lay between the germline ends. CDR1 is SGHNT and CDR2 is YENEEA in the germline V gene. This specimen belongs to a study of chemoradiotherapy in HPV16-positive cancers. Study results and limitations: Non-HPV-specific T cells did not expand in tumors during treatment, whereas candidate HPV-specific clones and E7-related motifs did. For HPV16-positive patients, expanding HPV-responsive T cells associated with longer recurrence-free survival.

Only in-frame clones appear in the TCRdb table, and some are missing; sequencing was by immunoSEQ multiplex PCR. Of approximately 9,000 clones in the sample, 70% to 90% were seen once. Source: blood, taken from a patient who underwent chemoradiotherapy. The chain employs TRBV11-3 and TRBJ2-1; D gene uncertain. This clonotype originated in a human donor with HPV-associated anogenital cancer. The chain's CDR3 is CASSSDGQDSYNEQFF. CDR3 coding DNA: TGTGCCAGCAGCTCCGACGGGCAGGACTCCTACAATGAGCAGTTCTTC.